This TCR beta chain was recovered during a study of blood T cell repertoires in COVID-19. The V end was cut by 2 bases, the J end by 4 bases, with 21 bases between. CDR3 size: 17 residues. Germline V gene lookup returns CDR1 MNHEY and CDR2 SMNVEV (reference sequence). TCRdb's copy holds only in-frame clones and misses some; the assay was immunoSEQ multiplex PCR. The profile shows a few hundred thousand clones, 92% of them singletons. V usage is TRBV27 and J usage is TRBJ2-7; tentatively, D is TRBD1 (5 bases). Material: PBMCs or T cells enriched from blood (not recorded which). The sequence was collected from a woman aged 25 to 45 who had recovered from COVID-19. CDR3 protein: CASSLPFDSTNYYEQYF. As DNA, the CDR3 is TGTGCCAGCAGTTTACCCTTTGACAGCACAAACTATTACGAGCAGTACTTC.